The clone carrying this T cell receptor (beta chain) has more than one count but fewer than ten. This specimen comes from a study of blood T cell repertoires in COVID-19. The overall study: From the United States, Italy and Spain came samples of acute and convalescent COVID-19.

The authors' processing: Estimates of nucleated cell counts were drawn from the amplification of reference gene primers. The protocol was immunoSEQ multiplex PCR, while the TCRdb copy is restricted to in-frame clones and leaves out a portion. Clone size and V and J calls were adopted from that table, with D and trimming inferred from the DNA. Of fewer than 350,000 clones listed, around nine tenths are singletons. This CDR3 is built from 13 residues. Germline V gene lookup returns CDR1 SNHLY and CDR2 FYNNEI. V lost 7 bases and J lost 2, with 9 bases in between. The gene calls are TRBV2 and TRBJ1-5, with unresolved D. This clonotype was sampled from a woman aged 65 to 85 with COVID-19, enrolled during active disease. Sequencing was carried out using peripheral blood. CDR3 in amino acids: CASNREGNQPQHF. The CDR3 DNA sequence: TGTGCCAGCAATCGGGAAGGCAATCAGCCCCAGCATTTT.